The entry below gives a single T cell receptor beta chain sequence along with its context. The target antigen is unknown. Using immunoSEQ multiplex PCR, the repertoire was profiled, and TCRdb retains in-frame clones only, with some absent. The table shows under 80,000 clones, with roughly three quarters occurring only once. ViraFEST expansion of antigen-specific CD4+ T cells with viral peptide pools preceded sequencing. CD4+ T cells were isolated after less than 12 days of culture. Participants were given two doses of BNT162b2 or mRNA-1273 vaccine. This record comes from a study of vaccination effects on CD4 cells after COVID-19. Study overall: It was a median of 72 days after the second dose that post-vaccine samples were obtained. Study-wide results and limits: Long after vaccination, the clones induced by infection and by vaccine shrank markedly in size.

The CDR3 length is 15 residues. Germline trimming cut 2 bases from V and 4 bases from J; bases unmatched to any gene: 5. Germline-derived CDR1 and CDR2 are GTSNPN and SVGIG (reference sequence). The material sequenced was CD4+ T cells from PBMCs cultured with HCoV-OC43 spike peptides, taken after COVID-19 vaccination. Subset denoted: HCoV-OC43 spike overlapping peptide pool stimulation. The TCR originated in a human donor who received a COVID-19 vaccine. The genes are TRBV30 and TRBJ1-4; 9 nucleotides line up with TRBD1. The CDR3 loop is CAWSLTGGSNEKLFF. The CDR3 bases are TGTGCCTGGAGTCTGACAGGGGGAAGTAATGAAAAACTGTTTTTT.